This T cell receptor beta chain is drawn from a study of Graves' ophthalmopathy and Graves' hyperthyroidism. About the study: Peripheral blood samples were taken at initial diagnosis, before any treatment. Study observations and caveats: A 13-signature model separated ophthalmopathy from stable hyperthyroidism, reaching around 88% sensitivity and roughly 81% specificity cross-validated. Blood was where most expanded thyroid clonotypes above 0.001 frequency also turned up.

Many counts were recorded for this clonotype. The antigen remains undetermined. The V end lost 4 bases, the J end lost 1 base, and 7 bases lay between the germline ends. CDR3 length: 14 amino acids. Germline assignment: CDR1 WNHNN and CDR2 SYGVQD (reference sequence). TCR beta CDR3 amplification used RNA transcripts. Amplification began with first-round RT-PCR using HTBI primers, then second-round multiplex PCR was performed. In TCRdb, the multiplex PCR reads were re-called with MiXCR into one record per CDR3 protein. The data hold hundreds of thousands of distinct CDR3 sequences, with around 21% observed a single time. Aged 18 to 65, the patients with hyperthyroidism had under 2 months' duration and were newly diagnosed.

This receptor was obtained from a woman younger than 30 with stable Graves' hyperthyroidism. The chain carries TRBV10-1 and TRBJ2-2, with a tentative D call TRBD1 (5 bases). What was sequenced was peripheral blood. The CDR3 DNA follows: TGCGCCAGCAGTGGACAGCGGAACACCGGGGAGCTGTTTTTT. It codes for CASSGQRNTGELFF.